This entry lists 9 T cell receptor beta chains sequenced from one sample in a study of T cell responses to AZD1222 COVID-19 vaccine. Sequenced by immunoSEQ multiplex PCR; TCRdb stores in-frame clones only, minus some. The table includes fewer than 250,000 clones, 93% detected once. The sequencing used peripheral blood, collected on day 0 of MenACWY control vaccination. The receptors were gathered from an adult in good health.

This clone has only one observation. V and J are TRBV6-2 or TRBV6-3 and TRBJ1-1; D perhaps matches TRBD1 (6 bases). Trimming cost V 2 bases and J 6 bases, with 13 bases left between them. Germline loops: CDR1 MNHEY, CDR2 SVGEGT. The CDR3 is made up of 14 amino acids. CDR3 sequence reads: CASSYVRGGPEAFF. Written as DNA, the CDR3 is TGTGCCAGCAGTTACGTTAGGGGGGGCCCTGAAGCTTTCTTT.

V and J are TRBV7-2 and TRBJ1-5; no definite D call. Germline V CDR1 and CDR2: SGHTA, FQGNSA. Between the trimmed V and J ends, which lost 2 bases and 3 bases, there was a span of 11 bases. The CDR3 spans 15 residues. This chain's CDR3 is CASSLYGLNNQPQHF. CDR3 sequence (DNA): TGTGCCAGCAGCTTATACGGACTGAACAATCAGCCCCAGCATTTT.

The CDR3, as DNA: TGTGCCAGCAGTGACGGGACAGTTTATAATTCACCCCTCCACTTT. It specifies CASSDGTVYNSPLHF. This sequence joins TRBV6-1 and TRBJ1-6; 7 nucleotides match TRBD1. The junction had 3 bases not matched to a gene; V was cut back by 3 bases and J by 4 bases. The germline gives CDR1 MNHNS, CDR2 SASEGT. This CDR3 contains 15 residues.

The V call is TRBV7-2, the J call TRBJ1-1, with 7 bases identical to TRBD1. After removal of 4 bases from V and 1 base from J, the junction contained 3 bases not matched to a gene. CDR1 is SGHTA, CDR2 FQGNSA, per germline. The CDR3 has 14 residues. CDR3 DNA: TGTGCCAGCAGCTCGGGACAGACGAACACTGAAGCTTTCTTT. Translation gives CASSSGQTNTEAFF. Full variable domain (missing parts from reference TRBV7-2 and TRBJ1-1): GAGVSQSPSNKVTEKGKDVELRCDPISGHTALYWYRQSLGQGLEFLIYFQGNSAPDKSGLPSDRFSAERTGGSVSTLTIQRTQQEDSAVYLCASSSGQTNTEAFFGQGTRLTVV.

The chain joins TRBV9 to TRBJ1-5; 8 bases are a match to TRBD1. The length of the CDR3 is 14 residues. Looked up from germline, CDR1 is SGDLS and CDR2 is YYNGEE. V shed 1 base and J 6 bases; nucleotides not matched to a gene: 3. The CDR3 is CASSVQGAGQPQHF. CDR3 nucleotides: TGTGCCAGCAGCGTACAGGGGGCTGGTCAGCCCCAGCATTTT.

V gene TRBV18 combines with J gene TRBJ1-4; perhaps TRBD1 as D (5 bases). The germline CDR1 and CDR2 sequences are KGHSH and LQKENI. The V gene lost 0 bases and the J gene lost 7 bases, with 6 bases spanning the gap. The CDR3 consists of 13 residues. The chain's CDR3 is CASSPPGGEKLFF. CDR3 nucleotides: TGTGCCAGCTCACCACCGGGGGGTGAAAAACTGTTTTTT.

The sample holds one count of this clone. V usage is TRBV5-6 and J usage is TRBJ1-4, with D possibly being TRBD1 (5 bases). The CDR3 length is 17 residues. V was pared by 3 bases and J by 0 bases, with 15 bases between. The germline CDR1 and CDR2 sequences are SGHDT and YYEEEE. CDR3: CASSWGPQQATNEKLFF. CDR3 nucleotide sequence: TGTGCCAGCAGCTGGGGCCCCCAACAGGCAACTAATGAAAAACTGTTTTTT.

The chain links TRBV4-3 to TRBJ1-1; D is uncertain. CDR1 is LGHNA, CDR2 YSLEER, per germline. V lost 1 base, J lost 0 bases, and 12 bases lay in between. There are 16 residues in the CDR3. The CDR3: CASSQVRFLVNTEAFF. The CDR3 nucleotides read TGCGCCAGCAGCCAAGTGAGGTTCTTAGTGAACACTGAAGCTTTCTTT.

The chain uses TRBV19 and TRBJ2-1; TRBD2 matches at 11 bases. The CDR3 sequence is 14 residues long. Germline values: CDR1 LNHDA, CDR2 SQIVND (reference sequence). With 3 bases clipped from V and 10 bases from J, the junction kept 5 bases outside the gene matches. The CDR3 DNA follows: TGTGCCAGTAGTATGAGGGTAGCGGGGGGGGAGCAGTTCTTC. It encodes CASSMRVAGGEQFF.